Listed here are 12 T cell receptor beta chains from one sample, sequenced in a study of blood T cell repertoires in COVID-19. The repertoire was sequenced with immunoSEQ multiplex PCR; TCRdb's copy has only in-frame clones and lacks some. The table records under 300,000 clones, around 90% of them present only once. Material: PBMCs or T cells enriched from blood (not recorded which). The source is a woman aged 25 to 39 who had recovered from COVID-19.

This clone was observed a handful of times. The rearrangement links TRBV24-1 to TRBJ2-3; D might be TRBD2 (6 bases). CDR3 length equals 16 residues. The ends were cut back, 3 bases at V and 4 bases at J, with 16 bases in the middle. The germline gives CDR1 KGHDR, CDR2 SFDVKD. CDR3 sequence (DNA): TGTGCCACCAGTGATCGACTAGGTCGAGGGTCAGATACGCAGTATTTT. The encoded protein is CATSDRLGRGSDTQYF.

This clone was detected only a few times. DNA for the CDR3: TGCGCCAGCAGCTTCTCTGCGGCCTTGGACGAGCAGTACTTC. It encodes CASSFSAALDEQYF. The rearrangement joins TRBV5-1 to TRBJ2-7, with D hard to call. Deletions cut 2 bases from V and 5 bases from J, with 14 bases between. Germline V lookup: CDR1 SGHRS, CDR2 YFSETQ. The CDR3 is 14 residues long.

The chain is built from TRBV29-1 and TRBJ1-1; no firm D call. Germline loops: CDR1 SQVTM, CDR2 ANQGSEA. V was clipped by 8 bases and J by 1 base, with 11 bases between them. This CDR3 is built from 12 residues. As DNA, the CDR3 is TGCAGCATTACGGGTAAGAACACTGAAGCTTTCTTT. As protein: CSITGKNTEAFF. Based on the CDR3 plus reference TRBV29-1 and TRBJ1-1, the full variable domain is SAVISQKPSRDICQRGTSLTIQCQVDSQVTMMFWYRQQPGQSLTLIATANQGSEATYESGFVIDKFPISRPNLTFSTLTVSNMSPEDSSIYLCSITGKNTEAFFGQGTRLTVV.

The chain recombines TRBV18 with TRBJ1-1, with D perhaps TRBD1 (5 bases). The CDR3 loop spans 15 amino acids. Trimming pared 3 bases from V and 1 base from J, leaving 12 bases between. Looked up from germline, CDR1 is KGHSH and CDR2 is LQKENI. CDR3 in DNA: TGTGCCAGCTCACCGGGGCGGCCAACGAACACTGAAGCTTTCTTT. This gives the protein CASSPGRPTNTEAFF.

The CDR3, as DNA: TGTGCCAGCAGCTTCGAGCGGGGAGAGGATACGCAGTATTTT. Translation gives CASSFERGEDTQYF. This chain connects TRBV6-5 to TRBJ2-3; TRBD2 matches at 7 bases. V lost 6 bases, J lost 6 bases, and 9 bases stayed unmatched. The CDR3 contains 14 residues. From germline, CDR1 is MNHEY and CDR2 SVGAGI.

This clone appeared once. The genes are TRBV20-1 and TRBJ2-5; 9 bases fit TRBD2. The CDR3 sequence is 23 residues long. The V and J ends lost 6 bases and 3 bases, in that order; junction bases with no gene match: 35. Germline V gene data show CDR1 as DFQATT and CDR2 as SNEGSKA (reference sequence). The CDR3 here is CSASLGHPSSWREGLWCEETQYF. In nucleotides, the CDR3 is TGCAGTGCAAGTTTAGGGCACCCATCAAGTTGGCGGGAGGGCCTCTGGTGCGAAGAGACCCAGTACTTC.

The V gene is TRBV6-2 or TRBV6-3, the J gene TRBJ1-6; 8 bases fit TRBD1. V was pared by 5 bases and J by 2 bases, with 5 bases of the junction left unmatched. Germline lookup yields CDR1 MNHEY and CDR2 SVGEGT. This CDR3 is built from 16 residues. The CDR3, as DNA: TGTGCCAGCAGTCGCCGGACAGGGACCTATAATTCACCCCTCCACTTT. The encoded protein is CASSRRTGTYNSPLHF.

The chain has TRBV5-1 and TRBJ2-1, with D perhaps TRBD2 (6 bases). Trimming removed 6 bases at V and 1 base at J, with 14 bases between. Germline V gene lookup returns CDR1 SGHRS and CDR2 YFSETQ. CDR3 length equals 15 residues. DNA for the CDR3: TGCGCCAGCATGTCGGCGGGGCTATCCTACAATGAGCAGTTCTTC. Encoded protein: CASMSAGLSYNEQFF.

The V and J genes are TRBV7-3 and TRBJ2-5; 9 nucleotides line up with TRBD2. This CDR3 comprises 16 residues. Trimming removed 5 bases from V and 1 base from J; junction bases left unmatched: 8. Germline CDR1 and CDR2: SGHTA and FQGTGA. CDR3 sequence: CASSPLPGLAQETQYF. The DNA for the CDR3 is TGTGCCAGCAGCCCTCTACCGGGACTAGCCCAAGAGACCCAGTACTTC. Variable domain in full (rest from reference TRBV7-3 and TRBJ2-5): GAGVSQTPSNKVTEKGKYVELRCDPISGHTALYWYRQSLGQGPEFLIYFQGTGAADDSGLPNDRFFAVRPEGSVSTLKIQRTERGDSAVYLCASSPLPGLAQETQYFGPGTRLLVL.

This chain connects TRBV27 to TRBJ1-2, with 10 positions matching TRBD1. The V and J ends lost 4 bases and 4 bases, in that order; junction bases with no gene match: 9. This CDR3 is 16 amino acids long. CDR1 MNHEY and CDR2 SMNVEV come from the germline V gene (reference sequence). The CDR3 sequence is CASSSARDRGLYGYTF. The CDR3 region has the DNA TGTGCCAGCAGTTCCGCCCGGGACAGGGGACTCTATGGCTACACCTTC.

The chain joins TRBV5-4 to TRBJ2-6; the match to TRBD1 covers 9 bases. V shed 0 bases and J 1 base; nucleotides not matched to a gene: 5. Per germline, CDR1 SGHNT and CDR2 YYREEE (reference sequence). The CDR3 extends over 18 amino acids. This CDR3 reads CASSLDWTGESGANVLTF. DNA of the CDR3: TGTGCCAGCAGCTTGGACTGGACAGGGGAGTCTGGGGCCAACGTCCTGACTTTC.

This clone was detected ten times or more. V is TRBV7-9 and J is TRBJ2-2; D remains unclear. The germline V and J ends were trimmed by 5 bases and 3 bases, with 13 bases remaining between them. CDR3 size: 15 residues. The germline gives CDR1 SEHNR, CDR2 FQNEAQ (reference sequence). CDR3 sequence reads: CASSPRRRHTGELFF. Written as DNA, the CDR3 is TGTGCCAGCAGCCCGAGGCGAAGGCACACCGGGGAGCTGTTTTTT.